These T cell receptor beta chains were read from a single sample in a study of blood T cell repertoires in COVID-19. Assay used: immunoSEQ multiplex PCR; TCRdb lists only in-frame clones, some missing. The table lists nearly 400,000 clones, roughly 90% of them singletons. Sequencing input: PBMCs or T cells enriched from blood (not recorded which). Receptors were obtained from a young woman who had recovered from COVID-19. Both conserved end residues are part of each CDR3. Fields, in order: J gene, D gene, clone size, V gene, CDR3 DNA, CDR3 protein. A D gene is named only where the DNA matches it firmly. Clone size appears in some rows only: once, few, many, or a class for an expanded clone.

>TRBJ2-4|.|.|TRBV18
TGTGCCAGCTCACTCGTACTCCAAGTAACCAAAAACATTCAGTACTTC
CASSLVLQVTKNIQYF
>TRBJ2-2|TRBD2|.|TRBV24-1
TGTGCCACCAGTGGACTAGCGGGGGGGGAGCTGTTTTTT
CATSGLAGGELFF
>TRBJ1-2|.|.|TRBV15
TGTGCCACCAGCAGAGGGGGGGTCTATGGCTACACCTTC
CATSRGGVYGYTF
>TRBJ1-2|.|.|TRBV5-1
TGCGCCAGCAGCTTGGGAACAGGGCGCCGGTCGACTGGCTACACCTTC
CASSLGTGRRSTGYTF
>TRBJ1-1|.|.|TRBV29-1
TGCAGCGTTGAAAAGCAGGGGACTGAAGCTTTCTTT
CSVEKQGTEAFF
>TRBJ2-2|.|.|TRBV7-9
TGTGCCAGCAGCACTCTCGCCGGGGAGCTGTTTTTT
CASSTLAGELFF
>TRBJ1-2|TRBD1|.|TRBV20-1
TGCAGTGCTAGTCTCGCGACAGGGATACTGTATGGCTACACCTTC
CSASLATGILYGYTF
>TRBJ2-3|TRBD2|.|TRBV9
TGTGCCAGCAGCGTAACTCCTAGCGGGTTCACAGATACGCAGTATTTT
CASSVTPSGFTDTQYF
>TRBJ2-2|.|.|TRBV7-2
TGTGCCAGCAGCTCGATACCGGTTACCGGGGAGCTGTTTTTT
CASSSIPVTGELFF
>TRBJ1-1|TRBD1|.|TRBV10-3
TGTGCCATCAGAGAGGGACAGGGACCGGACACTGAAGCTTTCTTT
CAIREGQGPDTEAFF
>TRBJ2-1|TRBD1|.|TRBV18
TGTGCCAGCTCACCATTTGGGGGACAGGGGGGAAATGAGCAGTTCTTC
CASSPFGGQGGNEQFF
>TRBJ2-7|.|.|TRBV4-1
TGCGCCAGCAGCCAAGTACTGGGGAGTTCCTACGAGCAGTACTTC
CASSQVLGSSYEQYF
>TRBJ1-2|TRBD1|.|TRBV10-3
TGTGCCATCAGTGAGCCCGGGACAGGGGACTATGGCTACACCTTC
CAISEPGTGDYGYTF
>TRBJ2-5|TRBD1|.|TRBV19
TGTGCCAGTAGTGAAACAGGGGCGGATCGAGCGGAGACCCAGTACTTC
CASSETGADRAETQYF
>TRBJ2-3|TRBD1|.|TRBV4-1
TGCGCCAGCAGCCAAGATCGGACAGGTGGAGTCACAGATACGCAGTATTTT
CASSQDRTGGVTDTQYF
>TRBJ1-2|.|.|TRBV18
TGTGCCAGCTCACCTCGGGGGGGAAGTTCTAACTATGGCTACACCTTC
CASSPRGGSSNYGYTF
>TRBJ1-1|TRBD1|.|TRBV27
TGTGCCAGCAGTTTACCGGGACAGGAAGCTTTCTTT
CASSLPGQEAFF
>TRBJ2-5|.|.|TRBV5-4
TGTGCCAGCAGCCGGACAGCGGAAGAGACCCAGTACTTC
CASSRTAEETQYF
>TRBJ2-7|TRBD2|.|TRBV19
TGTGCCACCCGAGGACTAGCGCCTACCTACGAGCAGTACTTC
CATRGLAPTYEQYF
>TRBJ1-6|.|.|TRBV18
TGTGCCAGCTCACCACAGGAGGTCGGTTCACCCCTCCACTTT
CASSPQEVGSPLHF
>TRBJ2-7|.|.|TRBV4-2
TGTGCCAGCAGCCAAGAAGCACGAACGGTGATATACGAGCAGTACTTC
CASSQEARTVIYEQYF
>TRBJ1-2|.|.|TRBV21-1
TGTGCCAGCAGCGTGCCAGGCCAGTACTATGGCTACACCTTC
CASSVPGQYYGYTF
>TRBJ2-1|.|few|TRBV18
TGTGCCAGCTCACCGGGGGCGAAGGATGAGCAGTTCTTC
CASSPGAKDEQFF
>TRBJ1-2|.|.|TRBV2
TGTGCCAGCAGTGAGGGCCCTTACAAGGGGGCTAACTATGGCTACACCTTC
CASSEGPYKGANYGYTF
>TRBJ2-7|.|.|TRBV7-8
TGTGCCAGCAGCCCACAGAACCCGCTTTTTATCGAGCAGTACTTC
CASSPQNPLFIEQYF
>TRBJ1-2|.|.|TRBV5-4
TGTGCCAGCAGCTTGCCTGGACGGGGATATGGCTACACCTTC
CASSLPGRGYGYTF
>TRBJ2-3|.|.|TRBV4-3
TGCGCCAGCAGCCAAGATGTAGGACTTTACACAGATACGCAGTATTTT
CASSQDVGLYTDTQYF
>TRBJ2-2|.|.|TRBV6-6
TGTGCCAGCAGTTTAGGGGGAGTCGGGGAGCTGTTTTTT
CASSLGGVGELFF
>TRBJ2-2|.|.|TRBV10-3
TGTGCCATCAGCCCCGGACAGTTCACCGGGGAGCTGTTTTTT
CAISPGQFTGELFF
>TRBJ2-7|.|.|TRBV11-2
TGTGCCAGCAAGGACAGCCCGGACGAGCAGTACTTC
CASKDSPDEQYF
>TRBJ2-3|.|once|TRBV5-1
TGCGCCAGCAGCTTGACCAGGGGGGACACAGATACGCAGTATTTT
CASSLTRGDTDTQYF
>TRBJ1-2|.|.|TRBV4-1
TGCGCCAGCAGCCATGAAGTTTGGGCACGTCGAAGAAACTATGGCTACACCTTC
CASSHEVWARRRNYGYTF
>TRBJ1-4|TRBD1|.|TRBV27
TGTGCCAGCAGTCCCCACCCGGGACAGGGTCACAATGAAAAACTGTTTTTT
CASSPHPGQGHNEKLFF
>TRBJ2-6|.|.|TRBV6-6
TGTGCCAGTCACGGGGTCGTCTCTGGGGCCAACGTCCTGACTTTC
CASHGVVSGANVLTF
>TRBJ1-5|.|once|TRBV28
TGTGCCAGCAGCTTACCCGGGGGGAGCAATCAGCCCCAGCATTTT
CASSLPGGSNQPQHF
>TRBJ1-1|.|.|TRBV27
TGTGCCAGCAGTTTAGATGTGGCTAGCACTGAAGCTTTCTTT
CASSLDVASTEAFF
>TRBJ1-1|TRBD1|once|TRBV5-1
TGCGCCAGCAGCAGAGGACAGGGTCGGGGGCTTTTGGAAGCTTTCTTT
CASSRGQGRGLLEAFF
>TRBJ2-1|TRBD2|.|TRBV6-1
TGTGCCAGCAGTGCCTTAAGCGGGGGCCGGATCAATGAGCAGTTCTTC
CASSALSGGRINEQFF
>TRBJ1-4|.|.|TRBV14
TGTGCCAGCAGCCACGGGGGGAGCCATAATGAAAAACTGTTTTTT
CASSHGGSHNEKLFF
>TRBJ1-3|.|.|TRBV18
TGTGCCAGCTCACCGGTATTACAGGGACCCGTCTCTGGAAACACCATATATTTT
CASSPVLQGPVSGNTIYF
>TRBJ2-1|.|few|TRBV21-1
TGTGCCAGCAGCGTAATTATGGGGGGCGGGAGAAATGAGCAGTTCTTC
CASSVIMGGGRNEQFF